This T cell receptor (beta chain) was obtained from a study of T cell responses to AZD1222 COVID-19 vaccine. For this clone: Its target is unknown.

Findings and limits, study-wide: The span of vaccine-associated CD4 TCRs extended across spike, with dominance at 160-218 and 743-854. Reportedly, nearly half the spike-specific TCRs target unmutated variant regions.

The table came from immunoSEQ multiplex PCR; TCRdb's copy has only in-frame clones and leaves some out. The repertoire holds approximately 200,000 clones, with around 88% as singletons. This receptor was taken from an adult in good health. The sequencing here drew on peripheral blood, taken on day 0 of AZD1222 vaccination.

DNA for the CDR3: TGTGCCAGCAGCTTAGGAAGGTTAGCGGTAGGAACTGAGCAGTTCTTC. Translated: CASSLGRLAVGTEQFF. V usage is TRBV7-6 and J usage is TRBJ2-1; weak D call: TRBD2 (6 bases). The V end lost 1 base, the J end lost 9 bases, and 19 bases lay between the germline ends. This CDR3 has 16 residues. Germline V gene data show CDR1 as SGHVS and CDR2 as FNYEAQ.